A selection of T cell receptor beta chains follows, all from one sample in a study of blood T cell repertoires in COVID-19. Clones were read by immunoSEQ multiplex PCR, and TCRdb kept only the in-frame ones, dropping some. The repertoire holds about 350,000 clones, with 87% as singletons. Material for sequencing was PBMCs or T cells enriched from blood (not recorded which). These receptors were obtained from a woman in her twenties or thirties who had recovered from COVID-19. The CDR3 runs from the conserved cysteine through the conserved F or W. The order of the fields is clone size, D gene, J gene, V gene, CDR3 DNA, CDR3 protein. The D gene is left open where the match is weak. The listing skips clone size in some rows; elsewhere it reads once, few, many or a size class.

once TRBD1 TRBJ1-5 TRBV28 TGTGCCACCCGACAGGGGGTGGTTCAGCCCCAGCATTTT CATRQGVVQPQHF
few . TRBJ1-1 TRBV7-9 TGTGCCAGCAGCTTGACCGGAGGGGCGAACACTGAAGCTTTCTTT CASSLTGGANTEAFF
. TRBD2 TRBJ2-1 TRBV4-1 TGCGCCAGCAGCCCAGGACTAGCGGGAGGGCCGGGTTACAATGAGCAGTTCTTC CASSPGLAGGPGYNEQFF
. . TRBJ2-3 TRBV19 TGTGCCAGTAGTATGGTCGCGGCAAGCACAGATACGCAGTATTTT CASSMVAASTDTQYF
. . TRBJ1-1 TRBV29-1 TGCAGCGCGATAGACAGTGACACTGAAGCTTTCTTT CSAIDSDTEAFF
. TRBD2 TRBJ2-1 TRBV28 TGTGCCAGCAGCCGGGGACTATTTGCGGGAGGATTCGATGAGCAGTTCTTC CASSRGLFAGGFDEQFF
. TRBD1 TRBJ1-3 TRBV5-6 TGTGCCAGCAGCTCTCCGGGACAGGGAAACACCATATATTTT CASSSPGQGNTIYF
once . TRBJ1-4 TRBV30 TGTGCCTGGGCGGACCGGGGGACTAATGAAAAACTGTTTTTT CAWADRGTNEKLFF
. . TRBJ2-3 TRBV2 TGTGCCAGCAGCCCCCCGTCGGGGTCCGGCACAGATACGCAGTATTTT CASSPPSGSGTDTQYF
. . TRBJ1-2 TRBV6-6 TGTGCCACCTCCAACCCGGTTGGTGGCTACACCTTC CATSNPVGGYTF
. TRBD2 TRBJ2-1 TRBV4-2 TGTGCCAGCAGCCGGCAGCGGGGGGAGGGGAATGAGCAGTTCTTC CASSRQRGEGNEQFF
. TRBD1 TRBJ1-6 TRBV10-3 TGTGCCATCAGTCTAACAGGGGCATTGCTGACTTCACCCCTCCACTTT CAISLTGALLTSPLHF
. . TRBJ2-1 TRBV7-3 TGTGCCAGCAGCTTATTCGGCGGCTACAATGAGCAGTTCTTC CASSLFGGYNEQFF
. . TRBJ1-1 TRBV9 TGTGCCAGCAGCGTAGACCCAACTCTCACTGAAGCTTTCTTT CASSVDPTLTEAFF
. TRBD2 TRBJ2-7 TRBV4-1 TGCGCCAGCAGCCTCGAGCGGGGGGGCTCCTACGAGCAGTACTTC CASSLERGGSYEQYF
. . TRBJ1-2 TRBV9 TGTGCCAGCAGCCCCGGGCCCGGGGGGCAACCATCGACCTTC CASSPGPGGQPSTF
. . TRBJ1-2 TRBV12-3/TRBV12-4 TGTGCCAGCAGCCGCAGAAGTGGCTACACCTTC CASSRRSGYTF